This T cell receptor beta chain originates from a study of CXCR3-negative and CXCR3-positive naive CD8 T cells. The libraries of TRB cDNA were constructed through 5' RACE using UMI labels. TCRdb re-called the 5' RACE reads and gives one entry per CDR3 protein, without DNA. This sample's table has under 90,000 distinct CDR3 sequences. Study-wide findings and caveats: Naive cells that were CXCR3-positive had more hydrophobic TRB CDR3s (compared with CXCR3-negative naive cells). Cryopreserved PBMCs had partly decreased CXCR3 expression; fresh PBMCs were used in most assays. In both naive subsets diversity was comparably high, whereas memory CD8+ cells showed much lower diversity.

CDR1 and CDR2 from the germline V gene are SGHRS and YFSETQ. The CDR3 sequence is 12 residues long. Comments on this clonotype: Its antigen remains unknown.

CD45RO-CCR7+CD27+CD95- was the phenotype of naive CD8+ T cells. This TCR was recovered from a human donor in good health. Some clones in this sample may be carry-over from other donors' samples. Sequenced material: naive CXCR3+ CD8+ T cells from blood. The subset: CD45RO-CCR7+CD27+CD95- naive CD8+ T cells expressing CXCR3 (TNR3+). V usage is TRBV5-1 and J usage is TRBJ1-1. The CDR3 region is CASSWDDTEAFF.